This T cell receptor beta chain is drawn from a study of blood T cell repertoires in COVID-19. Sequenced by immunoSEQ multiplex PCR; TCRdb stores in-frame clones only, minus some. The sample lists more than 100,000 clones, about four fifths occurring once. The V end was cut by 4 bases, the J end by 10 bases, with 20 bases between. CDR3 length equals 15 residues. In germline, CDR1 is SGHNT, CDR2 YENEEA. The rearrangement joins TRBV11-3 to TRBJ2-1, with a weak D call TRBD2 (5 bases). Sequenced material: peripheral blood. The sequence derives from a man aged 55 to 69 with active or convalescent COVID-19. The CDR3 loop reads CASSSGVAPWGEQFF. The CDR3, as DNA: TGTGCCAGCAGCTCCGGGGTAGCGCCATGGGGAGAGCAGTTCTTC.